The subject of this entry is one TCR beta chain. This sample was included in a study of CD8+ T cells in alopecia areata. Sequencing templates came from extracted RNA that was reverse transcribed into cDNA. TCRdb keeps only in-frame clones here, not all; method: immunoSEQ multiplex PCR. The sample records 90,000 to 150,000 clones, 35% to 40% being singletons. Peripheral blood samples and lesional scalp punch biopsies were obtained from alopecia areata patients. Germline CDR1 is SNHLY and CDR2 is FYNNEI. CDR3 size: 13 residues. Deletions cut 4 bases from V and 5 bases from J, with 12 bases between. The source material was CD4+ T cells sorted from blood. The receptor's source is a human donor with alopecia areata. The V and J genes are TRBV2 and TRBJ2-7, with TRBD2 as a possible D gene (5 bases). The CDR3 region is CASSVEGNHEQYF. Here the CDR3 DNA reads TGTGCCAGCAGTGTCGAGGGCAACCACGAGCAGTACTTC.